The entry below gives a single TCR beta chain sequence along with its context. The target antigen is unknown. Generated by immunoSEQ multiplex PCR, the TCRdb table keeps only in-frame clones and is missing some. The sample contains 30,000 to 45,000 clones, about 80% of which appear only once. The data belong to a study of OX40 agonist ivuxolimab in advanced cancers. V was cut by 8 bases and J by 5 bases, with 11 bases left in between. The CDR3 totals 12 residues. Germline CDR1 is MDHEN and CDR2 is SYDVKM. General study points: Both CD4+ and CD8+ T cell populations in blood had undergone clonal expansion by week 6 at 0.1 to 3.0 mg/kg.

This sequence joins TRBV28 and TRBJ2-3, with a tentative D call TRBD2 (6 bases). The source is an adult with an advanced solid tumor such as melanoma, head and neck, liver or kidney cancer. The source was CD4+ or CD8+ T cells sorted from blood, collected in a trial of the OX40 agonist ivuxolimab. CDR3 nucleotides: TGTGCCAGCCGAGGAGGGAAAGATACGCAGTATTTT. Its translation: CASRGGKDTQYF.